This T cell receptor (beta chain) is drawn from a study of blood T cell repertoires in COVID-19. Across the whole study: Collection of acute and convalescent COVID-19 samples took place in the United States, Italy and Spain.

Per the original methods: For nucleated cells, counts were estimated from reference gene primer amplification. The data were produced by immunoSEQ multiplex PCR, yet TCRdb's version contains in-frame clones alone and is incomplete. V and J calls and clone size follow that table, whereas D and trimming were derived from the DNA. The table lists 300,000 or so clones, about 85% of them singletons. V dropped 2 bases and J dropped 4; count of bases not matched to a gene: 5. The CDR3 is made up of 16 amino acids. CDR1 is MNHGY and CDR2 is SAAAGT in the germline V gene. Participants came from roughly 23 US areas, aged roughly 18 to 90 years.

The V gene is TRBV6-8, the J gene TRBJ1-6; TRBD1 matches 7 bases. The sequenced material came from PBMCs or T cells enriched from blood (not recorded which). This receptor was taken from a woman aged 25-40 years who had recovered from COVID-19. Here the CDR3 DNA reads TGTGCCAGCAGTTACGGGACAGAGAATTATAATTCACCCCTCCACTTT. Translation: CASSYGTENYNSPLHF.